This TCR beta chain was recovered during a study of blood T cell repertoires in COVID-19. Looking at the study overall: Acute and convalescent COVID-19 samples came from the United States, Italy and Spain.

Participants were aged 18 to 89 years, lived in 20 to 30 US areas, and enrolled virtually. Participant-reported clinical history was the basis for cohort assignment. V dropped 4 bases and J dropped 5 bases, with 12 bases sitting between them. This CDR3 contains 15 residues. Germline V gene data show CDR1 as MNHEY and CDR2 as SMNVEV (reference sequence). As originally analysed: By means of reference gene primer amplification, nucleated cell counts were estimated. Repertoires were generated with immunoSEQ multiplex PCR, while TCRdb's copy carries only in-frame clones and drops some. The V and J calls and clone size are taken from that table; D and trimming were inferred from the DNA. Of around 250,000 clones listed, roughly 82% are singletons.

The sequence came from a woman aged 50 to 65 who had recovered from COVID-19. The rearrangement links TRBV27 to TRBJ1-6; D ambiguous. The sequenced sample was PBMCs or T cells enriched from blood (not recorded which). CDR3 protein: CASSSLAADNSPLHF. CDR3 sequence (DNA): TGTGCCAGCAGTTCCTTGGCGGCAGATAATTCACCCCTCCACTTT.